This paragraph reports one TCR beta chain. Its antigen is not known. Each sample had some 100,000 TCR templates assayed. Profiling relied on immunoSEQ multiplex PCR, and the TCRdb table lists in-frame clones only, not all of them. Among 56,000 or so clones listed, around 97% were seen once. The CDR3 loop spans 15 amino acids. CDR1 is LNHNV, CDR2 YYDKDF, per germline (reference sequence). Trimming shortened V by 5 bases and J by 2 bases, and 15 bases separated the two germline ends. This entry is derived from a study of siplizumab effects on memory and regulatory T cells. Broader study findings: Proliferating siplizumab-culture Tregs lacked confirmation of suppressive function.

This rearrangement joins TRBV15 to TRBJ1-2; possibly TRBD1 for D (5 bases). The sample taken for sequencing was naive CD8+ T cells sorted from blood. This TCR came from a human donor in good health. CDR3 loop: CATSEIRQGNYGYTF. The CDR3 coding sequence is TGTGCCACCAGCGAGATTCGGCAGGGAAACTATGGCTACACCTTC.